A selection of T cell receptor beta chains follows, all from one sample in a study of T cell repertoires in cytomegalovirus infection. Their cognate antigens are unknown. TCRdb re-derived calls from the reads in MiXCR, one entry per CDR3 protein. This sample has 830,000 or so distinct CDR3 sequences, with about 33% found just once. The source was cultured CD8+ T cells from PBMCs, collected from culture after CMV antigen stimulation. These receptors all stem from a human donor in good health (CMV status not recorded). Some clones in this sample may be carry-over from other donors' samples. The CDR3 runs from the conserved cysteine through the conserved F or W.

V	J	CDR3
TRBV5-4	TRBJ1-2	CASSYLGGGPYGYTF
TRBV2	TRBJ2-7	CASFGQPYEQYF
TRBV7-8	TRBJ1-5	CASRLEDSNQPQHF
TRBV7-8	TRBJ1-2	CASSHSAGTGPANYGYTF
TRBV7-8	TRBJ1-4	CASRPSEGANEKLFF
TRBV27	TRBJ1-5	CASSQEGNPGISNQPQHF
TRBV7-9	TRBJ1-5	CASSRGVNQPQHF
TRBV7-8	TRBJ2-2	CASSPIGELFF
TRBV27	TRBJ1-1	CASSFLAAGWNTEAFF
TRBV19	TRBJ1-1	CASPREKANTEAFF
TRBV27	TRBJ1-4	CASSLSKLRGVDEKLFF
TRBV12-3/TRBV12-4	TRBJ2-2	CASRGTSGENTGELFF
TRBV12-3/TRBV12-4	TRBJ1-2	CASSLGKGDGYTF
TRBV3-1	TRBJ2-1	CASSRDTYSYNEQFF